This T cell receptor (beta chain) originates from a study of shared clonotypes between healthy human individuals. J was trimmed by 9 bases and V by 2 bases; bases with no gene match: 1. Germline CDR1 is MRHNA and CDR2 is SNTAGT. The CDR3 extends over 12 amino acids. Naive CD8 cells comprised CD45RO-negative, CCR7-positively selected cells, excluding terminally differentiated effector memory CD45RA+ cells. This table comes from immunoSEQ multiplex PCR, and its TCRdb copy is limited to in-frame clones, with some not included. The sample gives 450,000 to 700,000 clones, nearly 97% of which show up once; around 0.11% is in the top ten.

The sequenced material came from naive CD8+ T cells sorted from blood. This receptor was identified in a woman aged 30 to 39 in good health. The rearrangement uses TRBV6-4 and TRBJ2-1, with 7 bases identical to TRBD1. The CDR3 DNA reads as TGTGCCAGCAGTGACACAGGGGCTGAGCAGTTCTTC. Amino acid sequence: CASSDTGAEQFF.